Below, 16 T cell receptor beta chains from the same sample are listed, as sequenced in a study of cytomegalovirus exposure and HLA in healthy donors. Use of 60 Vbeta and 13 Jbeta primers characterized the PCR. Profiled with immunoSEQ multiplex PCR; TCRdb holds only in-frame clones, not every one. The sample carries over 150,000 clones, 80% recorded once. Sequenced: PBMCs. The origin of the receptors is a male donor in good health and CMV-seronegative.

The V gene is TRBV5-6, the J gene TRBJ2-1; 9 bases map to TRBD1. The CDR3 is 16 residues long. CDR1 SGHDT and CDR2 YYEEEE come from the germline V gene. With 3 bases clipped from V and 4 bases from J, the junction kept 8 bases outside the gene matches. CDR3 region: CASSWGQGPPYNEQFF. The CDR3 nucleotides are TGTGCCAGCAGCTGGGGACAGGGTCCCCCATACAATGAGCAGTTCTTC.

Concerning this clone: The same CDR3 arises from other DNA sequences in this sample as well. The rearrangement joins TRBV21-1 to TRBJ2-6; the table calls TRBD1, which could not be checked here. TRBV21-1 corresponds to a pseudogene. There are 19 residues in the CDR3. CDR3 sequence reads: CASSKSADRGNSGANVLTF. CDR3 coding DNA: TGTGCCAGCAGCAAATCGGCGGACAGGGGAAACTCTGGGGCCAACGTCCTGACCTTC.

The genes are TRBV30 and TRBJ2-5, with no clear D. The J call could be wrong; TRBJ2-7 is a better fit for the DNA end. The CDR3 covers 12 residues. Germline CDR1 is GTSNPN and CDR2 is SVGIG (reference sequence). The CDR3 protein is CAWSPDTYEQYF. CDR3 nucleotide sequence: TGTGCCTGGAGCCCCGACACCTACGAGCAGTACTTC.

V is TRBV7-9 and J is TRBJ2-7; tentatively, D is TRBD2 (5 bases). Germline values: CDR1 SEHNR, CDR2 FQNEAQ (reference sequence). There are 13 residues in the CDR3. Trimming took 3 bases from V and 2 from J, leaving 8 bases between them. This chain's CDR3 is CASSFGRAYEQYF. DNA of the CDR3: TGTGCCAGCAGCTTCGGGCGGGCCTACGAGCAGTACTTC.

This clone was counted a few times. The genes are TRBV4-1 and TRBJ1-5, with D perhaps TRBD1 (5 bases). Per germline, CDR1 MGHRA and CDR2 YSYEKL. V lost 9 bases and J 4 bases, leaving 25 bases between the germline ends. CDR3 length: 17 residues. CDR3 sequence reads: CASAQDPLKAPNQPQHF. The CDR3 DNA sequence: TGCGCCAGTGCACAGGATCCACTAAAGGCCCCAAATCAGCCCCAGCATTTT.

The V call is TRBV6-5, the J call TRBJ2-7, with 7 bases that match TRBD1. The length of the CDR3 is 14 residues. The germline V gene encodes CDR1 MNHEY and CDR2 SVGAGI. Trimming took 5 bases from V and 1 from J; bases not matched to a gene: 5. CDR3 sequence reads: CASSETGMSYEQYF. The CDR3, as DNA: TGTGCCAGCAGTGAGACAGGGATGTCCTACGAGCAGTACTTC.

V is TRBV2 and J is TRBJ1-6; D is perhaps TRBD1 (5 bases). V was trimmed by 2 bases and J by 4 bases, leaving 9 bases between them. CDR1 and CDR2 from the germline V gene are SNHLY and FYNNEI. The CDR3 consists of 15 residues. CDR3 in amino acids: CASSERGRYNSPLHF. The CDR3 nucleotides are TGTGCCAGCAGTGAAAGGGGCCGATATAATTCACCCCTCCACTTT.

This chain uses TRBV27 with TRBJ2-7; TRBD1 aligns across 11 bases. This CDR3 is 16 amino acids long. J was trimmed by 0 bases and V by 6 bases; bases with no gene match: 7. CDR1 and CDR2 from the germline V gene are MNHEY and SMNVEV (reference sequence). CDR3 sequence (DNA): TGTGCCAGCAGCACCGGACAGGGGGCCAGCTCCTACGAGCAGTACTTC. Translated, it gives CASSTGQGASSYEQYF.

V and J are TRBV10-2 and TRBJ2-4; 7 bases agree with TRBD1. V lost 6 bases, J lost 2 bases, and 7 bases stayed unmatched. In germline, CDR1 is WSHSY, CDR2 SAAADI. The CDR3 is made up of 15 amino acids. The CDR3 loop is CASSRQGPTKNIQYF. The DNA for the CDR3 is TGCGCCAGCAGCCGACAGGGTCCCACCAAAAACATTCAGTACTTC.

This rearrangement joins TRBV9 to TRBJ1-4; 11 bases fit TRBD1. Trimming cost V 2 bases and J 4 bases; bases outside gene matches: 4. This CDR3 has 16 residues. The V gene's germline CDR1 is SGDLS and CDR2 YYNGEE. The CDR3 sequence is CASSVGTGGNNEKLFF. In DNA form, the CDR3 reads TGTGCCAGCAGCGTTGGGACAGGGGGAAATAATGAAAAACTGTTTTTT.

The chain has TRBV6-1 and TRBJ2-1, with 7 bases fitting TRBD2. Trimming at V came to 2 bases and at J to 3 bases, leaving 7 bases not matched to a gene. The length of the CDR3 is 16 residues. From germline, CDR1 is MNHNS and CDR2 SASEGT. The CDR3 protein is CASSEPLSGDYNEQFF. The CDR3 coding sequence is TGTGCCAGCAGTGAACCTTTAAGCGGGGACTACAATGAGCAGTTCTTC.

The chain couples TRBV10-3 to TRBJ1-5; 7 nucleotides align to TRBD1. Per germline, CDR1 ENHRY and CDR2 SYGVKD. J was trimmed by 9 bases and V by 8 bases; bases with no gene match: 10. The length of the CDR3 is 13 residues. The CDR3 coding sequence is TGTGCCATCGCCCAGGGGGTAAAGGGGCCCCAGCATTTT. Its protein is CAIAQGVKGPQHF.

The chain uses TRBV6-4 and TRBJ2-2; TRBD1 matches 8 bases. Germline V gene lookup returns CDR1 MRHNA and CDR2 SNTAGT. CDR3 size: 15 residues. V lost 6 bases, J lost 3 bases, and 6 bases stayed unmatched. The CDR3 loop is CASSQDRADTGELFF. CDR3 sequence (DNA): TGTGCCAGCAGCCAGGACAGGGCTGACACCGGGGAGCTGTTTTTT.

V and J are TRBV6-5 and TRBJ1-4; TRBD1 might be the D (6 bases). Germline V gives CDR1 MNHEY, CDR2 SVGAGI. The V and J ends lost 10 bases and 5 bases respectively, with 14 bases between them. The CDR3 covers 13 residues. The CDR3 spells CATEQGSNEKLFF. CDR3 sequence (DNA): TGTGCCACTGAACAGGGATCGAATGAAAAACTGTTTTTT.

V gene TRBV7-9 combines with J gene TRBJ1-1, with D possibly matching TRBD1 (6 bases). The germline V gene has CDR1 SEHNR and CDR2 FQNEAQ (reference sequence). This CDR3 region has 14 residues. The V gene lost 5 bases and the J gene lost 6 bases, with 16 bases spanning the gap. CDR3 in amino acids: CASSRRQVVAEAFF. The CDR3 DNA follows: TGTGCCAGCAGCCGGCGACAGGTCGTCGCTGAAGCTTTCTTT.

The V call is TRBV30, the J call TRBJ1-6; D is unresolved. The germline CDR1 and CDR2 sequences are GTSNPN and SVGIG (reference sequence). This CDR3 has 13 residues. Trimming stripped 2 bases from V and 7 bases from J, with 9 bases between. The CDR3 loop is CAWSPLRNSPLHF. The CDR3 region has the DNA TGTGCCTGGAGTCCCCTAAGAAATTCACCCCTCCACTTT.